The 9 T cell receptor beta chains below were found in one sample sequenced in a study of Ad26.COV2.S vaccination and SARS-CoV-2 variants. The sample's treatment: some 20 received Ad26.COV2.S at low or high dose, single or two shots; five or six received placebo; per-sample allocation not given. Sampling occurred on day 63 after the first vaccine or placebo injection. The assay was immunoSEQ multiplex PCR, and TCRdb's table has in-frame clones only and misses some. The table lists around 450,000 clones, about nine tenths of them singletons, with around 1.6% in the top ten. The material sequenced was peripheral blood, taken in a trial of Ad26.COV2.S vaccine versus placebo. Receptors were obtained from a person aged 18-60 years who received the Ad26.COV2.S COVID-19 vaccine or a placebo.

This rearrangement joins TRBV5-4 to TRBJ2-3; no definite D call. Germline CDR1 reads SGHNT; CDR2 reads YYREEE (reference sequence). V lost 5 bases and J 2 bases, leaving 6 bases between the germline ends. The CDR3 runs to 12 residues. The CDR3 reads CASSYLTDTQYF. Here the CDR3 DNA reads TGTGCCAGCAGTTACCTCACAGATACGCAGTATTTT.

The chain combines TRBV5-1 with TRBJ2-5; TRBD1 is a possible D gene (6 bases). This CDR3 comprises 16 residues. Trimming removed 0 bases from V and 1 base from J, with 13 bases in between. CDR1 and CDR2 (germline): SGHRS, YFSETQ. CDR3 residues: CASSLARGGGQETQYF. DNA of the CDR3: TGCGCCAGCAGCTTGGCCAGGGGTGGCGGCCAAGAGACCCAGTACTTC.

The J gene is TRBJ2-7, the V gene TRBV30, with a tentative D call TRBD2 (5 bases). Between the trimmed V and J ends, which lost 4 bases and 2 bases, there was a span of 15 bases. In germline, CDR1 is GTSNPN, CDR2 SVGIG (reference sequence). The CDR3 is 14 residues long. The CDR3 protein is CAWTPSGSPYEQYF. CDR3 DNA sequence: TGTGCCTGGACCCCCTCGGGATCTCCCTACGAGCAGTACTTC.

This chain joins TRBV4-1 and TRBJ1-2; weak D call: TRBD1 (5 bases). The CDR3 runs to 15 residues. The ends were cut back, 1 base at V and 6 bases at J, with 15 bases in the middle. Germline V gene lookup returns CDR1 MGHRA and CDR2 YSYEKL. In nucleotides, the CDR3 is TGCGCCAGCAGCCAAGGGCCAGGGTACCGGGATGGCTACACCTTC. It codes for CASSQGPGYRDGYTF.

The chain has TRBV9 and TRBJ1-6; D is undetermined. The CDR3 has 15 residues. From germline, CDR1 is SGDLS and CDR2 YYNGEE. Trimming shortened V by 0 bases and J by 6 bases, and 10 bases separated the two germline ends. CDR3: CASSVEGRANSPLHF. The CDR3 DNA follows: TGTGCCAGCAGCGTAGAAGGGAGAGCTAATTCACCCCTCCACTTT.

The rearrangement uses TRBV18 and TRBJ1-1; D call uncertain. The CDR3 is 13 residues long. Germline CDR1 and CDR2: KGHSH and LQKENI. V was trimmed by 3 bases and J by 7 bases, leaving 12 bases between them. The CDR3 coding sequence is TGTGCCAGCTCACCCGTCGGGGTAATTGAAGCTTTCTTT. Its protein product is CASSPVGVIEAFF.

The chain links TRBV7-2 to TRBJ1-1; D perhaps matches TRBD1 (5 bases). The CDR3 contains 15 residues. V lost 2 bases, J lost 6 bases, and 16 bases lay in between. CDR1 and CDR2 from the germline V gene are SGHTA and FQGNSA. CDR3 nucleotides: TGTGCCAGCAGCTTACATCGGGGCAGGATCTCTGAAGCTTTCTTT. This translates into CASSLHRGRISEAFF.

This chain uses TRBV28 with TRBJ2-1; 9 positions match TRBD2. V was clipped by 5 bases and J by 6 bases; unmatched bases: 5. There are 14 residues in the CDR3. The germline V gene has CDR1 MDHEN and CDR2 SYDVKM. CDR3 DNA: TGTGCCAGCAGTCCATCTAGCGGGGCCAATGAGCAGTTCTTC. The encoded protein is CASSPSSGANEQFF.

The chain's CDR3 is CASSGTGYNQPQHF. The CDR3 DNA is TGTGCCAGCAGTGGGACAGGGTACAATCAGCCCCAGCATTTT. This sequence joins TRBV25-1 and TRBJ1-5; 8 positions agree with TRBD1. CDR1 and CDR2 (germline): MGHDK, SYGVNS. V shed 4 bases and J 3 bases; nucleotides not matched to a gene: 2. This CDR3 contains 14 residues.